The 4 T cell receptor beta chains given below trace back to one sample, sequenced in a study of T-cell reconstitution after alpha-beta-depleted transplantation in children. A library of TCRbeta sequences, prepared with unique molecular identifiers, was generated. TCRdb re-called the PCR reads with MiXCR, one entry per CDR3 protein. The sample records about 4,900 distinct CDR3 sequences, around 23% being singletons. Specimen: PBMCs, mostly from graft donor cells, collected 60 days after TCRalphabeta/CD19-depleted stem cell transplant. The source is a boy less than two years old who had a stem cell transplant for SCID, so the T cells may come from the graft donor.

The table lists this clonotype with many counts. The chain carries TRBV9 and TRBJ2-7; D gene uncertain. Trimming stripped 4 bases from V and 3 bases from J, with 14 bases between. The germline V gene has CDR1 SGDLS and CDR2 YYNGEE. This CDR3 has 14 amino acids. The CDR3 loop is CASSPHDTNYEQYF. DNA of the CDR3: TGTGCCAGCAGCCCTCATGACACCAACTACGAGCAGTACTTC.

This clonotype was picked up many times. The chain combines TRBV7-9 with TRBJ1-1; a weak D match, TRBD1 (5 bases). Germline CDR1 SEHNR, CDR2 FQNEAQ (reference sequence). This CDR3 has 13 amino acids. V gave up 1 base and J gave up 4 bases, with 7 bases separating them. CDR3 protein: CASSLEGPTEAFF. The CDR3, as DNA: TGTGCCAGCAGCTTAGAGGGACCCACTGAAGCTTTCTTT. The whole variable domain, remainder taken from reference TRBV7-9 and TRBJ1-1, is DTGVSQNPRHKITKRGQNVTFRCDPISEHNRLYWYRQTLGQGPEFLTYFQNEAQLEKSRLLSDRFSAERPKGSFSTLEIQRTEQGDSAMYLCASSLEGPTEAFFGQGTRLTVV.

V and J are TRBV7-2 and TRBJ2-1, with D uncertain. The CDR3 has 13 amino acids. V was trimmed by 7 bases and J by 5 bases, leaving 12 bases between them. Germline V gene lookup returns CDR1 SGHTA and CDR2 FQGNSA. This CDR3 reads CASTRDINNEQFF. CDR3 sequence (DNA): TGTGCCAGCACCCGAGACATAAACAATGAGCAGTTCTTC.

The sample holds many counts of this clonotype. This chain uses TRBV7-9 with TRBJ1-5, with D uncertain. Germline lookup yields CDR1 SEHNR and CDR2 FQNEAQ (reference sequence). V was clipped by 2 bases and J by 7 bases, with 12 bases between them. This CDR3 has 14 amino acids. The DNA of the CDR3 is TGTGCCAGCAGCTTAATGGGTTCGGGCCAGCCCCAGCATTTT. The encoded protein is CASSLMGSGQPQHF.